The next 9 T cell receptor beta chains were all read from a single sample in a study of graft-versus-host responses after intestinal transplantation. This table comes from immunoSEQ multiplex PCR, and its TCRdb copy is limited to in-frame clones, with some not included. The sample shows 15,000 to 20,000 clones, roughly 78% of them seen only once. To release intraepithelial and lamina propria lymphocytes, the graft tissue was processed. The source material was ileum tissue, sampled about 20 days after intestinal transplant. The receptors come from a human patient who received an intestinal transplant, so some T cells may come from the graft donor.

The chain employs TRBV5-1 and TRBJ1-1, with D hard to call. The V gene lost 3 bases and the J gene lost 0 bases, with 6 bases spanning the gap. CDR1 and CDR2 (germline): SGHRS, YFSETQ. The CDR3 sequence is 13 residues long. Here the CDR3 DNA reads TGCGCCAGCAGCTCGGACTTGAACACTGAAGCTTTCTTT. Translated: CASSSDLNTEAFF. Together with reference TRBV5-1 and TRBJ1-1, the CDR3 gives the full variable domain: KAGVTQTPRYLIKTRGQQVTLSCSPISGHRSVSWYQQTPGQGLQFLFEYFSETQRNKGNFPGRFSGRQFSNSRSEMNVSTLELGDSALYLCASSSDLNTEAFFGQGTRLTVV.

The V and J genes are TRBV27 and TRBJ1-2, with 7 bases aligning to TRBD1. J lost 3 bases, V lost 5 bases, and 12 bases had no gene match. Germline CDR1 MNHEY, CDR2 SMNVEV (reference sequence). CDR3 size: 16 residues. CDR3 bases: TGTGCCAGCAGTCCCCGCCCCGGCAGGGGGTACTATGGCTACACCTTC. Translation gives CASSPRPGRGYYGYTF.

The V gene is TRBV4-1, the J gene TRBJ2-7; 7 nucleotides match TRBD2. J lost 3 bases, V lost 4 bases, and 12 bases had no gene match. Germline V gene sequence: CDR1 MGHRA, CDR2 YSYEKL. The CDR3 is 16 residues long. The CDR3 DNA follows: TGCGCCAGCAGCCGACTATGGCGGGGGACTAACTACGAGCAGTACTTC. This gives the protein CASSRLWRGTNYEQYF.

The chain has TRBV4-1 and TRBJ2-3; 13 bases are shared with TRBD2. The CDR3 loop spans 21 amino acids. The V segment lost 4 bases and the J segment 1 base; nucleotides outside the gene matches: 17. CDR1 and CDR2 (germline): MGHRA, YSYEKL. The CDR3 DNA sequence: TGCGCCAGCAGCCGTCTCTTCCTACTAGCGGGAGGGCCGTTCCGCACAGATACGCAGTATTTT. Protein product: CASSRLFLLAGGPFRTDTQYF.

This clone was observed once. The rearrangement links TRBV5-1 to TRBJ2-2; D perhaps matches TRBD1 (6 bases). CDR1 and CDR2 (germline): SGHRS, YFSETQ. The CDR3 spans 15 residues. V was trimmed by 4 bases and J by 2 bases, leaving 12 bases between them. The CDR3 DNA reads TGCGCCAGCAGCGACCGGGACACCAACACCGGGGAGCTGTTTTTT. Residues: CASSDRDTNTGELFF.

The CDR3 loop is CASSPFRSGGTEAFF. In DNA form, the CDR3 reads TGTGCCAGCAGCCCGTTCCGGTCAGGGGGAACTGAAGCTTTCTTT. The gene calls are TRBV7-6 and TRBJ1-1; TRBD1 aligns across 7 bases. The germline V gene has CDR1 SGHVS and CDR2 FNYEAQ. The length of the CDR3 is 15 residues. Losses at the gene ends were 5 bases for V and 5 bases for J; bases not matched to a gene: 11.

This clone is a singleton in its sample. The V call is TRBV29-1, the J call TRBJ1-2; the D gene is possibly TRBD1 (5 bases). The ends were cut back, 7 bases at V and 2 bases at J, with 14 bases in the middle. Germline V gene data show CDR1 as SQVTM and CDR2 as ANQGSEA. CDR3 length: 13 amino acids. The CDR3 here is CSARGGGNYGYTF. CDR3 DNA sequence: TGCAGCGCCCGAGGTGGGGGGAACTATGGCTACACCTTC. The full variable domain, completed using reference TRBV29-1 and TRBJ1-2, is SAVISQKPSRDICQRGTSLTIQCQVDSQVTMMFWYRQQPGQSLTLIATANQGSEATYESGFVIDKFPISRPNLTFSTLTVSNMSPEDSSIYLCSARGGGNYGYTFGSGTRLTVV.

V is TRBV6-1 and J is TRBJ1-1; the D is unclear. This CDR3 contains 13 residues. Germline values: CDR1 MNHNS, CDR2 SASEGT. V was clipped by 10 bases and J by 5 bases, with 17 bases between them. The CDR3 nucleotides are TGTGCCACCACGAGGAGTCCTTCTACTGAAGCTTTCTTT. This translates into CATTRSPSTEAFF.

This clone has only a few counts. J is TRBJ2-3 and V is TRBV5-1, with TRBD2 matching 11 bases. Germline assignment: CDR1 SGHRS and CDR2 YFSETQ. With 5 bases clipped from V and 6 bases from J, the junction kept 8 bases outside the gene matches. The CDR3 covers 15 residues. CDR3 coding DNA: TGCGCCAGCAGGTTCGAACTAGCGGGGGCTGATACGCAGTATTTT. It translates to CASRFELAGADTQYF.